A single sample gave rise to the 8 T cell receptor beta chains below, sequenced in a study of shared clonotypes between healthy human individuals. Positively selected for CCR7, the CD45RO-negative cells used as naive CD8 cells excluded terminally differentiated effector memory CD45RA+ cells. Sequencing was performed with immunoSEQ multiplex PCR; in TCRdb, only in-frame clones are kept and a portion is missing. The sample has fewer than 1 million clones, about 96% seen once; the top ten hold about 0.21%. Input material: naive CD8+ T cells sorted from blood. All receptors derive from a man aged 30 to 39 in good health.

This chain uses TRBV6-5 with TRBJ2-1, with a tentative D call TRBD1 (6 bases). Germline assignment: CDR1 MNHEY and CDR2 SVGAGI. The CDR3 extends over 15 amino acids. The V end lost 6 bases, the J end lost 0 bases, and 12 bases lay between the germline ends. CDR3 residues: CASRHRDNSYNEQFF. The CDR3 DNA reads as TGTGCCAGCAGGCACCGGGACAACTCCTACAATGAGCAGTTCTTC.

The V gene is TRBV19, the J gene TRBJ2-3; D is tentatively TRBD1 or TRBD2 (6 bases each). Germline V gives CDR1 LNHDA, CDR2 SQIVND (reference sequence). The CDR3 is 16 residues long. Trimming stripped 2 bases from V and 0 bases from J, with 12 bases between. For the CDR3, the DNA is TGTGCCAGTAGTATATGGGGGGCGTCAAGCACAGATACGCAGTATTTT. It is translated as CASSIWGASSTDTQYF.

This sequence joins TRBV11-3 and TRBJ2-2, with TRBD1 identical over 8 bases. Looked up from germline, CDR1 is SGHNT and CDR2 is YENEEA. CDR3 length: 18 residues. V was clipped by 1 base and J by 5 bases; unmatched bases: 12. The CDR3 region has the DNA TGTGCCAGCAGCTTAGGATTTTCCGGGACAGGAGGTACCGGGGAGCTGTTTTTT. It specifies CASSLGFSGTGGTGELFF. Full variable domain (remainder filled in from reference TRBV11-3 and TRBJ2-2): EAGVVQSPRYKIIEKKQPVAFWCNPISGHNTLYWYLQNLGQGPELLIRYENEEAVDDSQLPKDRFSAERLKGVDSTLKIQPAELGDSAVYLCASSLGFSGTGGTGELFFGEGSRLTVL.

CDR3 region: CASSPALSTLDGGSDTF. The CDR3 bases are TGTGCCAGCAGCCCCGCTCTATCGACCCTAGACGGAGGGTCTGACACCTTC. The chain has TRBV7-9 and TRBJ1-2; D unresolved. Germline V gene lookup returns CDR1 SEHNR and CDR2 FQNEAQ (reference sequence). The CDR3 has 17 amino acids. Trimming removed 5 bases at V and 12 bases at J, with 31 bases between. The variable domain in full, completed from reference TRBV7-9 and TRBJ1-2, reads DTGVSQNPRHKITKRGQNVTFRCDPISEHNRLYWYRQTLGQGPEFLTYFQNEAQLEKSRLLSDRFSAERPKGSFSTLEIQRTEQGDSAMYLCASSPALSTLDGGSDTFGSGTRLTVV.

This chain connects TRBV28 to TRBJ2-3, with 7 bases that match TRBD2. After removal of 5 bases from V and 2 bases from J, the junction contained 4 bases not matched to a gene. Germline values: CDR1 MDHEN, CDR2 SYDVKM. CDR3 size: 14 residues. Here the CDR3 reads CASSLLAPTDTQYF. The CDR3 region has the DNA TGTGCCAGCAGTCTACTAGCGCCCACAGATACGCAGTATTTT. The variable domain in full, with the rest retrieved from reference TRBV28 and TRBJ2-3, is DVKVTQSSRYLVKRTGEKVFLECVQDMDHENMFWYRQDPGLGLRLIYFSYDVKMKEKGDIPEGYSVSREKKERFSLILESASTNQTSMYLCASSLLAPTDTQYFGPGTRLTVL.

This sequence joins TRBV4-1 and TRBJ1-2; D unresolved. Germline CDR1 MGHRA, CDR2 YSYEKL. V lost 4 bases and J 9 bases, leaving 12 bases between the germline ends. CDR3 length: 12 amino acids. Here the CDR3 DNA reads TGCGCCAGCAGCCCCCGAGGCAGGCGCTACACCTTC. As protein: CASSPRGRRYTF.

About this clone itself: Additional DNA sequences in this sample encode the identical CDR3. The V call is TRBV4-3, the J call TRBJ2-7; 11 bases are shared with TRBD2. This CDR3 comprises 15 residues. CDR1 and CDR2 (germline): LGHNA, YSLEER. Unmatched junction bases numbered 1, after V lost 1 base and J lost 2 bases. The DNA of the CDR3 is TGCGCCAGCAGCCAAGGACTAGCGGGGCCCTACGAGCAGTACTTC. It codes for CASSQGLAGPYEQYF.

The rearrangement joins TRBV7-9 to TRBJ2-1; 10 nucleotides line up with TRBD2. Germline V gives CDR1 SEHNR, CDR2 FQNEAQ (reference sequence). J lost 5 bases, V lost 5 bases, and 6 bases had no gene match. CDR3 size: 15 residues. Written as DNA, the CDR3 is TGTGCCAGCAGCCGCCGGACTAGCGGCGACAATGAGCAGTTCTTC. This sequence encodes CASSRRTSGDNEQFF.